A single sample gave rise to the 7 T cell receptor beta chains below, sequenced in a study of T cell changes during pregnancy in multiple sclerosis. The protocol was immunoSEQ multiplex PCR, while the TCRdb copy is restricted to in-frame clones and leaves out a portion. The table has 65,000 to 95,000 clones, about 91% seen once. The specimen comprised peripheral blood, sampled before pregnancy. These receptors all come from a female donor with multiple sclerosis, enrolled in a pregnancy study.

The gene calls are TRBV6-5 and TRBJ2-5, with 8 bases identical to TRBD2. This CDR3 is 14 amino acids long. V was pared by 7 bases and J by 5 bases, with 9 bases of the junction left unmatched. Germline CDR1 reads MNHEY; CDR2 reads SVGAGI. CDR3 region: CASTPRGGIETQYF. The CDR3 DNA follows: TGTGCCAGCACTCCTCGGGGGGGCATCGAGACCCAGTACTTC.

The chain joins TRBV5-6 to TRBJ2-2; a possible D gene is TRBD2 (6 bases). Germline V gene lookup returns CDR1 SGHDT and CDR2 YYEEEE. There are 15 residues in the CDR3. Trimming shortened V by 0 bases and J by 4 bases, and 10 bases separated the two germline ends. CDR3 sequence: CASSLVRGFTGELFF. CDR3 bases: TGTGCCAGCAGCTTGGTCCGGGGGTTCACCGGGGAGCTGTTTTTT.

This chain links TRBV7-2 with TRBJ2-3; D is perhaps TRBD2 (5 bases). The CDR3 loop spans 15 amino acids. Per germline, CDR1 SGHTA and CDR2 FQGNSA. V gave up 2 bases and J gave up 3 bases, with 12 bases separating them. The CDR3 spells CASSLSPGFTDTQYF. CDR3 in DNA: TGTGCCAGCAGCTTATCGCCGGGGTTTACAGATACGCAGTATTTT.

The count of this clone is one. An end of the junction does not agree with germline; a read error may underlie this. The V call is TRBV6-1, the J call TRBJ1-4, with TRBD1 matching over 9 bases. The germline V gene has CDR1 MNHNS and CDR2 SASEGT. The CDR3 contains 16 residues. The CDR3 loop is CASRDGTGLHNEKLFF. In DNA, the CDR3 is TGTGCCAGCCGTGACGGGACAGGGCTCCATAATGAAAAACTGTTTTTT.

The J gene is TRBJ1-2, the V gene TRBV5-6; D gene uncertain. Trimming cost V 3 bases and J 0 bases, with 9 bases left between them. In germline, CDR1 is SGHDT, CDR2 YYEEEE. The CDR3 length is 14 residues. DNA for the CDR3: TGTGCCAGCAGCTCCAGCGAAACTAACTATGGCTACACCTTC. It codes for CASSSSETNYGYTF.

The V gene is TRBV19, the J gene TRBJ2-3; TRBD2 matches at 14 bases. Germline V CDR1 and CDR2: LNHDA, SQIVND (reference sequence). Losses at the gene ends were 4 bases for V and 2 bases for J; bases not matched to a gene: 5. The CDR3 has 17 residues. In DNA form, the CDR3 reads TGTGCCAGTAGTACCGGGACTAGCGGGGGAATCACAGATACGCAGTATTTT. Protein: CASSTGTSGGITDTQYF.

The rearrangement links TRBV25-1 to TRBJ1-2; 9 bases fit TRBD1. V lost 1 base, J lost 9 bases, and 3 bases stayed unmatched. The CDR3 consists of 13 residues. Germline lookup yields CDR1 MGHDK and CDR2 SYGVNS. The CDR3 DNA is TGTGCCAGCAGTGAATGGACAGGGGTAAGCTACACCTTC. It translates to CASSEWTGVSYTF.